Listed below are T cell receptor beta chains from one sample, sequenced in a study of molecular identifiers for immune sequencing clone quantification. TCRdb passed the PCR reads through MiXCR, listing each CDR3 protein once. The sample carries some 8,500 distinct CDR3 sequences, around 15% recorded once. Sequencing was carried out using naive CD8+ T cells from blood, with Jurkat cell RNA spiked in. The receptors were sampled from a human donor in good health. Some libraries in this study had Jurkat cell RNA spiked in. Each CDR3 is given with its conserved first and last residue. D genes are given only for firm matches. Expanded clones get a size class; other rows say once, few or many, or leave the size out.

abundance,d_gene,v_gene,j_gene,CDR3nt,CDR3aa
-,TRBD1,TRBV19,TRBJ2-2,TGTGCCAGTAGACAGGGGACCGGGGAGCTGTTTTTT,CASRQGTGELFF
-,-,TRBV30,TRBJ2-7,TGTGCCTGTGACCTGGCGTTGACAGCGAGCTACAAGCAGTACTTC,CACDLALTASYKQYF
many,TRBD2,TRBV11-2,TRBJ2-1,TGTGCCAGCAGTCCCCGGACTAGCGGGGGGCCGGCCGAGCAGTTCTTC,CASSPRTSGGPAEQFF
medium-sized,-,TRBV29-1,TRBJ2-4,TGCAGCGTTGAATCGCACCTTGGCATTCAGTACTTC,CSVESHLGIQYF
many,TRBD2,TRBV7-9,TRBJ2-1,TGTGCCAGCAACCAGCGGGGCGAGCGGGGGGCCAATGAGCAGTTCTTC,CASNQRGERGANEQFF
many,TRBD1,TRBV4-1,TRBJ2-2,TGCGCCAGCAGCCTACGGACAGGGAACACCGGGGAGCTGTTTTTT,CASSLRTGNTGELFF
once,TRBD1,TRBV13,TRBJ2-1,TGTGCCAGCAGCCAAGAGGGGGCCCCCTCCTTCTTC,CASSQEGAPSFF
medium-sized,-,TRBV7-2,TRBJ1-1,TGTGCCAGCAGCTTATCTCCTGTGGGAGGCACTGAAGCTTTCTTT,CASSLSPVGGTEAFF
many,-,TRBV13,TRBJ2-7,TGTGCCAGCAGCGAGAGCAGGAGGGAGTACGAGCAGTACTTC,CASSESRREYEQYF
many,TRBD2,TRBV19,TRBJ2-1,TGTGCCAGTAGTATGGCTCTAGCGGGTAATGAGCAGTTCTTC,CASSMALAGNEQFF
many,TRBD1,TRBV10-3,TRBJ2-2,TGTGCCATCAGACTTATGGGACAGGGAATCACCGGGGAGCTGTTTTTT,CAIRLMGQGITGELFF
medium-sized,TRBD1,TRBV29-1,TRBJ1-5,TGCAGCGTTACAGGGGACAATCAGCCCCAGCATTTT,CSVTGDNQPQHF
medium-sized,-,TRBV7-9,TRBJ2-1,TGTGCCAGCAGCTTAGCAGATGGGACCTACAATGAGCAGTTCTTC,CASSLADGTYNEQFF
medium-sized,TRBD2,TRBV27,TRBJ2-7,TGTGCCAGCAGTCCAGGACTAGCGGGGGGCTACGAGCAGTACTTC,CASSPGLAGGYEQYF
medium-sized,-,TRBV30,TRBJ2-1,TGTGCCTGGAGTATCGGCAATGAGCAGTTCTTC,CAWSIGNEQFF
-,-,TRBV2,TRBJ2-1,TGTGCCAGGGGGGGCGGATTGTATCAGTCCTTC,CARGGGLYQSF
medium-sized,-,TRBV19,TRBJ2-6,TGTGCCAGTAGTATTGGAGGGAACTCTGGGGCCAACGTCCTGACTTTC,CASSIGGNSGANVLTF
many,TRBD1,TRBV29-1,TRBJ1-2,TGCAGCGGCTGGGACAGTGGAGGATATGGCTACACCTTC,CSGWDSGGYGYTF
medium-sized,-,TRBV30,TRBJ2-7,TGTGCCTGGAGTGTGGGGGCCACCTACGAGCAGTACTTC,CAWSVGATYEQYF
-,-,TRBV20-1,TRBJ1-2,TGCAGCGCTAGAGAACCCCACGGCGTATATGGCTACACCTTC,CSAREPHGVYGYTF
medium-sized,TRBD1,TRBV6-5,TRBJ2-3,TGTGCCAGCAGTTACGGACGGACAGGGGGCTTCGCAGATACGCAGTATTTT,CASSYGRTGGFADTQYF
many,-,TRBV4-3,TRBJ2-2,TGCGCCAGCAGCCAAGAAGTTCTGGTCGGTACCGGGGAGCTGTTTTTT,CASSQEVLVGTGELFF
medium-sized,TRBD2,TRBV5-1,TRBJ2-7,TGCGCCAGCAGCTCCTCGACTAGCGGGGGAACCCGCTACGAGCAGTACTTC,CASSSSTSGGTRYEQYF